This T cell receptor (beta chain) was retrieved from a study of shared clonotypes between healthy human individuals. The overall study: Donors had three CD4 naive, three CD4 memory, two CD8 naive and one CD8 memory plate apiece. Study-wide findings and caveats: Rarefaction exposed incomplete sorted-subset sequencing despite large depth.

Libraries were prepared by immunoSEQ multiplex PCR; TCRdb keeps only in-frame clonotypes and omits some of them. This table holds roughly 2 million clones, 85% to 95% found once. Trimming took 0 bases from V and 6 from J, leaving 7 bases between them. The CDR3 spans 12 residues. Germline V gene lookup returns CDR1 SGDLS and CDR2 YYNGEE. As regards this clone: No antigen is known for it.

Sequenced: naive CD4+ T cells sorted from blood. Specified subset: CD45RA+ positively selected. The genes are TRBV9 and TRBJ2-7, with a possible D match to TRBD2 (5 bases). This TCR came from a man aged 18 to 29 in good health. The CDR3 bases are TGTGCCAGCAGCGTAGGAGGGCCCGAGCAGTACTTC. Residues: CASSVGGPEQYF.